One sample yielded the 9 T cell receptor beta chains listed below, sequenced in a study of blood T cell repertoires in COVID-19. Assay: immunoSEQ multiplex PCR; the TCRdb copy retains only in-frame clones and omits some. The profile covers 73,000 or so clones, with around four fifths appearing a single time and roughly a fifth taken by the ten largest. The sequencing input was peripheral blood. Every receptor here comes from a man in his fifties or sixties with acute or convalescent COVID-19.

This clone was seen just once. The CDR3 DNA is TGTGCCTGGAGTAGTCCCAGGGATACGAATAATTCACCCCTCCACTTT. Its protein product is CAWSSPRDTNNSPLHF. The chain carries TRBV30 and TRBJ1-6; D possibly corresponds to TRBD1 (5 bases). V was pared by 2 bases and J by 5 bases, with 16 bases between. The CDR3 totals 16 residues. CDR1 and CDR2 from the germline V gene are GTSNPN and SVGIG (reference sequence).

The rearrangement links TRBV15 to TRBJ2-1, with 10 bases that match TRBD1. The CDR3 totals 18 residues. Germline-derived CDR1 and CDR2 are LNHNV and YYDKDF (reference sequence). V was clipped by 0 bases and J by 8 bases; unmatched bases: 13. CDR3 region: CATSRDTSVWTGGHEQFF. CDR3 DNA sequence: TGTGCCACCAGCAGAGATACGAGTGTTTGGACAGGGGGTCATGAGCAGTTCTTC.

The V gene is TRBV7-2, the J gene TRBJ2-5; 15 bases line up with TRBD2. Per germline, CDR1 SGHTA and CDR2 FQGNSA. The V and J ends lost 5 bases and 5 bases, in that order; junction bases with no gene match: 3. The CDR3 runs to 15 residues. CDR3 coding DNA: TGTGCCAGCAGCGCGGGACTAGCGGGAGGCGAGACCCAGTACTTC. Translated, it gives CASSAGLAGGETQYF. The full variable domain, its missing parts supplied by reference TRBV7-2 and TRBJ2-5, is GAGVSQSPSNKVTEKGKDVELRCDPISGHTALYWYRQSLGQGLEFLIYFQGNSAPDKSGLPSDRFSAERTGGSVSTLTIQRTQQEDSAVYLCASSAGLAGGETQYFGPGTRLLVL.

CDR3 DNA sequence: TGTGCCAGCAGCCTGACTAGCGGGAGTCGTAACACCGGGGAGCTGTTTTTT. Its translation is CASSLTSGSRNTGELFF. V is TRBV5-6 and J is TRBJ2-2, with TRBD2 identical over 12 bases. The V and J ends lost 4 bases and 2 bases, in that order; junction bases with no gene match: 6. Looked up from germline, CDR1 is SGHDT and CDR2 is YYEEEE. The CDR3 contains 17 residues.

The genes are TRBV5-1 and TRBJ2-7, with D hard to call. V lost 5 bases to trimming and J lost 0 bases, with 15 bases between them. CDR3 length: 15 residues. Germline values: CDR1 SGHRS, CDR2 YFSETQ. The CDR3: CASSPDTNFSYEQYF. In DNA, the CDR3 is TGCGCCAGCAGTCCCGACACCAACTTCTCCTACGAGCAGTACTTC.

The chain couples TRBV9 to TRBJ2-1; 7 nucleotides align to TRBD2. Germline lookup yields CDR1 SGDLS and CDR2 YYNGEE. The CDR3 consists of 14 residues. Trimming at V came to 0 bases and at J to 10 bases, leaving 7 bases not matched to a gene. CDR3 DNA: TGTGCCAGCAGCGTAGCTTCTAGCGGTCGCGAGCAGTTCTTC. Protein product: CASSVASSGREQFF.

This clone was recorded only once. The rearrangement joins TRBV5-1 to TRBJ2-5; 8 bases align to TRBD1. The junction had 3 bases not matched to a gene; V was cut back by 4 bases and J by 1 base. CDR3 length: 14 amino acids. Germline CDR1 is SGHRS and CDR2 is YFSETQ. The CDR3 sequence is CASSLGTGQETQYF. CDR3 in DNA: TGCGCCAGCAGCCTCGGGACAGGCCAAGAGACCCAGTACTTC.

This clone occurred a few times. The chain has TRBV2 and TRBJ1-4, with D perhaps TRBD1 (6 bases). The V end lost 6 bases, the J end lost 8 bases, and 19 bases lay between the germline ends. The CDR3 length is 15 residues. Germline CDR1 SNHLY, CDR2 FYNNEI. CDR3 sequence reads: CASSRGRGIKEKLFF. CDR3 in DNA: TGTGCCAGCAGCCGGGGAAGGGGGATAAAAGAAAAACTGTTTTTT.

The chain joins TRBV19 to TRBJ1-1; 12 bases align to TRBD1. The germline V gene has CDR1 LNHDA and CDR2 SQIVND (reference sequence). The CDR3 has 17 amino acids. J was trimmed by 5 bases and V by 7 bases; bases with no gene match: 14. The CDR3 nucleotides read TGTGCCAGTACCAACCGGGACAGGGGGCAGGGGGGAACTGAAGCTTTCTTT. This sequence encodes CASTNRDRGQGGTEAFF.